What follows are 15 T cell receptor beta chains derived from one specimen sequenced in a study of immune heterogeneity within non-small cell lung tumors. With 32 V and 13 J primers, multiplex PCR amplified the TCR beta CDR3. TCRdb recomputed calls from the multiplex PCR reads with MiXCR, one row per CDR3 protein. Here the sample spans about 4,600 distinct CDR3 sequences, approximately 33% being singletons. Template material comprised bulk tumor genomic DNA at about 660 ng per sample. Multiple widely separated biopsies were taken from each primary tumor at surgery. Newly diagnosed with untreated non-small cell lung cancer, the patients underwent curative surgery. Sequencing was carried out using lung tumor tissue. The receptors derive from a woman in her 50s with non-small cell lung cancer.

This clonotype is categorized as medium-sized. The chain employs TRBV20-1 and TRBJ1-6; no reliable D call. The CDR3 sequence is 15 residues long. The germline V gene encodes CDR1 DFQATT and CDR2 SNEGSKA (reference sequence). Trimming removed 2 bases at V and 6 bases at J, with 14 bases between. Here the CDR3 reads CSARPVTWPNSPLHF. The CDR3 DNA reads TGCAGTGCTAGACCCGTTACCTGGCCTAATTCACCCCTCCACTTT.

This clonotype qualifies as medium-sized. This chain joins TRBV29-1 and TRBJ2-1, with 7 bases lining up with TRBD1. Germline CDR1 reads SQVTM; CDR2 reads ANQGSEA. V dropped 4 bases and J dropped 6; count of bases not matched to a gene: 3. This CDR3 comprises 12 residues. CDR3 coding DNA: TGCAGCGTTGGGGGACAGACCAATGAGCAGTTCTTC. It codes for CSVGGQTNEQFF.

The V gene is TRBV10-3, the J gene TRBJ2-2; perhaps D is TRBD1 or TRBD2 (5 bases each). Germline lookup yields CDR1 ENHRY and CDR2 SYGVKD. Trimming took 7 bases from V and 6 from J, leaving 18 bases between them. The length of the CDR3 is 15 residues. The DNA for the CDR3 is TGTGCCATCACCACCCCCGGGACGCACCCCGGGGAGCTGTTTTTT. This codes for CAITTPGTHPGELFF.

Regarding this clonotype: With a much larger clone just one base away, this may be a read error. V is TRBV6-1 and J is TRBJ1-5, with 11 bases lining up with TRBD1. The CDR3 is made up of 15 amino acids. Germline V gene lookup returns CDR1 MNHNS and CDR2 SASEGT. The CDR3 DNA is TGTGCCAGAAGTGGGACAGGGGGAATGAGTCAGCCCCAGCATTTT. Translation gives CARSGTGGMSQPQHF.

The chain couples TRBV6-2 or TRBV6-3 to TRBJ2-1; perhaps TRBD1 as D (5 bases). Germline assignment: CDR1 MNHEY and CDR2 SVGEGT. This CDR3 spans 13 amino acids. V lost 6 bases and J 7 bases, leaving 13 bases between the germline ends. DNA for the CDR3: TGTGCCAGCAGAACTGGGGCAGGGAATGAGCAGTTCTTC. It specifies CASRTGAGNEQFF.

Worth noting for this clonotype: A much larger clone is a single base away; this may be a read error. The V call is TRBV6-1, the J call TRBJ1-6; D call uncertain. Looked up from germline, CDR1 is MNHNS and CDR2 is SASEGT. This CDR3 region has 13 residues. The CDR3 region is CASREAYNSPPHF. The DNA for the CDR3 is TGTGCCAGCAGGGAGGCCTATAATTCACCCCCCCACTTT.

This clonotype is medium-sized by share. The chain couples TRBV2 to TRBJ2-3, with D perhaps given as TRBD1 or TRBD2 (6 bases each). Trimming shortened V by 5 bases and J by 5 bases, and 14 bases separated the two germline ends. The CDR3 runs to 14 residues. Germline V CDR1 and CDR2: SNHLY, FYNNEI. CDR3 DNA: TGTGCCAGCAGTAACTTTAAGGGGGGAGATACGCAGTATTTT. Protein: CASSNFKGGDTQYF.

This sequence joins TRBV7-9 and TRBJ2-3, with 8 bases identical to TRBD2. Germline V lookup: CDR1 SEHNR, CDR2 FQNEAQ (reference sequence). This CDR3 comprises 17 residues. J gave up 6 bases and V 2 bases, and 13 bases lay outside the gene matches. CDR3 DNA sequence: TGTGCCAGCAGCTTATTGGGCCGGGGGGGCCTAGGGGATACGCAGTATTTT. It encodes CASSLLGRGGLGDTQYF.

The V call is TRBV29-1, the J call TRBJ1-1; tentatively, D is TRBD1 (6 bases). The V end lost 7 bases, the J end lost 1 base, and 10 bases lay between the germline ends. CDR3 length: 12 amino acids. Per the germline V gene, CDR1 is SQVTM and CDR2 is ANQGSEA. CDR3 loop: CSAGARNTEAFF. The CDR3 DNA sequence: TGCAGCGCAGGGGCCAGGAACACTGAAGCTTTCTTT.

The chain uses TRBV20-1 and TRBJ2-7; TRBD1 aligns across 7 bases. The CDR3 runs 12 residues. The germline V gene encodes CDR1 DFQATT and CDR2 SNEGSKA (reference sequence). Losses at the gene ends were 5 bases for V and 4 bases for J; bases not matched to a gene: 5. CDR3 coding DNA: TGCAGTGCTTACGAACAGGGGTACGAGCAGTACTTC. As protein: CSAYEQGYEQYF.

This rearrangement joins TRBV11-3 to TRBJ2-5; D is possibly TRBD1 (6 bases). Germline V lookup: CDR1 SGHNT, CDR2 YENEEA. CDR3 length: 14 amino acids. V lost 3 bases to trimming and J lost 5 bases, with 13 bases between them. CDR3 protein: CASSFMTGKETQYF. The CDR3 nucleotides are TGTGCCAGCAGCTTTATGACAGGCAAGGAGACCCAGTACTTC.

By share, this clonotype counts as medium-sized. The V gene is TRBV6-1, the J gene TRBJ2-7; 8 nucleotides match TRBD2. There are 17 residues in the CDR3. From germline, CDR1 is MNHNS and CDR2 SASEGT. V was pared by 5 bases and J by 1 base, with 13 bases of the junction left unmatched. CDR3 bases: TGTGCCAGCAGTCCCGGGAGGGTTAGGGCCGGATCCTACGAGCAGTACTTC. This sequence encodes CASSPGRVRAGSYEQYF.

The J gene is TRBJ1-3, the V gene TRBV4-1; 7 bases match TRBD1. The J segment lost 4 bases and the V segment lost 1 base, leaving 7 bases of the junction unmatched. CDR3 length: 16 residues. Per germline, CDR1 MGHRA and CDR2 YSYEKL. The CDR3: CASSQGQGGAGNTIYF. The CDR3 nucleotides read TGCGCCAGCAGCCAAGGTCAGGGGGGGGCCGGAAACACCATATATTTT.

This chain connects TRBV6-5 to TRBJ1-5; a possible D gene is TRBD1 (5 bases). This CDR3 contains 14 residues. Trimming stripped 5 bases from V and 0 bases from J, with 8 bases between. Germline V gene sequence: CDR1 MNHEY, CDR2 SVGAGI. CDR3 sequence: CASSNRSSNQPQHF. In nucleotides, the CDR3 is TGTGCCAGCAGTAACAGGAGTAGCAATCAGCCCCAGCATTTT.

By share, this clonotype ranks as medium-sized. CDR3 nucleotides: TGTGCCAGCAGCCAAGAACACAATAGCAATCAGCCCCAGCATTTT. Translation: CASSQEHNSNQPQHF. V is TRBV4-2 and J is TRBJ1-5; no definite D call. The CDR3 consists of 15 residues. V lost 0 bases, J lost 0 bases, and 6 bases lay in between. Germline CDR1 is LGHNA and CDR2 is YNFKEQ.